Below are 16 T cell receptor beta chains sequenced from a single sample in a study of OX40 agonist ivuxolimab in advanced cancers. Clones were sequenced by immunoSEQ multiplex PCR, and TCRdb holds only the in-frame ones, with some missing. Among tens of thousands of clones, 85% to 90% were seen once, and the ten largest hold roughly 6%. The source material was CD4+ or CD8+ T cells sorted from blood, sampled in a trial of the OX40 agonist ivuxolimab. These receptors came from an adult with an advanced solid tumor such as melanoma, head and neck, liver or kidney cancer.

The CDR3 sequence: CASSWSTVSDTGELFF. The CDR3 DNA is TGTGCCAGCAGCTGGTCGACGGTTTCGGACACCGGGGAGCTGTTTTTT. The chain is built from TRBV7-8 and TRBJ2-2, with no clear D. Trimming shortened V by 4 bases and J by 3 bases, and 15 bases separated the two germline ends. The germline V gene has CDR1 SGHVS and CDR2 FQNEAQ. The CDR3 spans 16 residues. Filled out from reference TRBV7-8 and TRBJ2-2, the complete variable domain reads GAGVSQSPRYKVAKRGQDVALRCDPISGHVSLFWYQQALGQGPEFLTYFQNEAQLDKSGLPSDRFFAERPEGSVSTLKIQRTQQEDSAVYLCASSWSTVSDTGELFFGEGSRLTVL.

The gene calls are TRBV6-5 and TRBJ2-7, with D maybe TRBD2 (7 bases). From germline, CDR1 is MNHEY and CDR2 SVGAGI. This CDR3 has 15 residues. V shed 4 bases and J shed 2 bases, with 15 bases lying between them. CDR3 in amino acids: CASSSGGAGTYEQYF. The CDR3 nucleotides are TGTGCCAGCAGTTCTGGGGGGGCCGGAACCTACGAGCAGTACTTC.

This clone was picked up a small number of times. This specimen includes other DNA sequences encoding the same CDR3. This sequence joins TRBV30 and TRBJ2-1, with TRBD2 as a possible D gene (7 bases). The CDR3 has 15 amino acids. Trimming shortened V by 0 bases and J by 5 bases, and 14 bases separated the two germline ends. Per the germline V gene, CDR1 is GTSNPN and CDR2 is SVGIG (reference sequence). DNA for the CDR3: TGTGCCTGGAGTGTGAGGGGGAGGGTCGACAATGAGCAGTTCTTC. Amino acid sequence: CAWSVRGRVDNEQFF. The complete variable domain, with remaining parts taken from reference TRBV30 and TRBJ2-1, reads SQTIHQWPATLVQPVGSPLSLECTVEGTSNPNLYWYRQAAGRGLQLLFYSVGIGQISSEVPQNLSASRPQDRQFILSSKKLLLSDSGFYLCAWSVRGRVDNEQFFGPGTRLTVL.

This rearrangement joins TRBV5-4 to TRBJ2-2; tentatively, D is TRBD1 (6 bases). With 2 bases removed from V and 1 base from J, the gap between germline ends came to 9 bases. This CDR3 is 15 amino acids long. CDR1 is SGHNT and CDR2 is YYREEE in the germline V gene (reference sequence). The CDR3 DNA reads as TGTGCCAGCAGCTTTAGGGACAAGAACACCGGGGAGCTGTTTTTT. Translated: CASSFRDKNTGELFF.

This clone was picked up a small number of times. The same CDR3 arises from other DNA sequences in this sample as well. J is TRBJ2-2 and V is TRBV29-1; D call uncertain. The V end was cut by 4 bases, the J end by 2 bases, with 8 bases between. Germline values: CDR1 SQVTM, CDR2 ANQGSEA. The CDR3 length is 13 residues. The CDR3 is CSVVGGNTGELFF. CDR3 bases: TGCAGCGTTGTGGGCGGAAACACCGGGGAGCTGTTTTTT.

The chain combines TRBV7-9 with TRBJ1-1; 9 bases fit TRBD1. This CDR3 has 17 residues. CDR1 is SEHNR and CDR2 is FQNEAQ in the germline V gene (reference sequence). The V segment lost 5 bases and the J segment 4 bases; nucleotides outside the gene matches: 14. In DNA form, the CDR3 reads TGTGCCAGCAGCCCTCGATTACAGGGGGCGCGTGGCACTGAAGCTTTCTTT. It codes for CASSPRLQGARGTEAFF.

The chain is built from TRBV29-1 and TRBJ2-3; 13 bases map to TRBD2. J gave up 0 bases and V 3 bases, and 6 bases lay outside the gene matches. Germline CDR1 reads SQVTM; CDR2 reads ANQGSEA. The length of the CDR3 is 17 residues. The CDR3 loop is CSVERLAGGVSTDTQYF. CDR3 DNA sequence: TGCAGCGTTGAGAGACTAGCGGGGGGAGTGAGCACAGATACGCAGTATTTT.

The chain has TRBV4-1 and TRBJ2-2; D may be TRBD1 (5 bases). The germline V gene has CDR1 MGHRA and CDR2 YSYEKL. Trimming shortened V by 0 bases and J by 6 bases, and 14 bases separated the two germline ends. The CDR3 length is 16 residues. The chain's CDR3 is CASSQDLAGRPGELFF. CDR3 DNA: TGCGCCAGCAGCCAAGATCTGGCAGGGCGCCCCGGGGAGCTGTTTTTT.

The CDR3 loop reads CAWSEGRDTIYF. Here the CDR3 DNA reads TGTGCCTGGAGTGAGGGCCGGGACACCATATATTTT. This chain joins TRBV30 and TRBJ1-3; no clear D gene. CDR1 GTSNPN and CDR2 SVGIG come from the germline V gene (reference sequence). This CDR3 is built from 12 residues. Trimming left V 1 base short and J 8 bases short, with 9 bases between.

V is TRBV11-2 and J is TRBJ1-3, with TRBD1 matching 9 bases. CDR3 length equals 14 residues. J was trimmed by 9 bases and V by 5 bases; bases with no gene match: 8. CDR1 is SGHAT and CDR2 is FQNNGV in the germline V gene. In DNA form, the CDR3 reads TGTGCCAGCAGCCGCACCGGGACAGGGTCCACCATATATTTT. Amino acids: CASSRTGTGSTIYF.

The chain combines TRBV5-5 with TRBJ2-2, with D hard to call. Germline CDR1 SGHKS, CDR2 YYEKEE (reference sequence). The V and J ends lost 1 base and 2 bases respectively, with 9 bases between them. The CDR3 has 15 residues. CDR3 loop: CASSLLSVNTGELFF. The CDR3 DNA reads as TGTGCCAGCAGCTTGCTCTCGGTTAACACCGGGGAGCTGTTTTTT. Together with reference TRBV5-5 and TRBJ2-2, the CDR3 gives the full variable domain: DAGVTQSPTHLIKTRGQQVTLRCSPISGHKSVSWYQQVLGQGPQFIFQYYEKEERGRGNFPDRFSARQFPNYSSELNVNALLLGDSALYLCASSLLSVNTGELFFGEGSRLTVL.

This clone was counted between two and nine times. J is TRBJ1-4 and V is TRBV2; D is uncertain. CDR1 and CDR2 (germline): SNHLY, FYNNEI. This CDR3 comprises 13 residues. Between the trimmed V and J ends, which lost 3 bases and 8 bases, there was a span of 10 bases. Written as DNA, the CDR3 is TGTGCCAGCAGTGAGTTGGAGGGAGAAAAACTGTTTTTT. It is translated as CASSELEGEKLFF.

The sample holds one count of this clone. The V call is TRBV13, the J call TRBJ2-5; D not certain. The V gene lost 2 bases and the J gene lost 3 bases, with 19 bases spanning the gap. Germline V gene data show CDR1 as PRHDT and CDR2 as FYEKMQ (reference sequence). This CDR3 comprises 17 residues. The CDR3 region is CASSLRAAARVKETQYF. CDR3 nucleotide sequence: TGTGCCAGCAGCTTACGGGCCGCGGCCAGAGTAAAAGAGACCCAGTACTTC.

This clone was seen a single time. The chain joins TRBV6-5 to TRBJ1-1, with D maybe TRBD1 (5 bases). V gave up 4 bases and J gave up 5 bases, with 14 bases separating them. The CDR3 has 14 residues. Germline assignment: CDR1 MNHEY and CDR2 SVGAGI. The CDR3 DNA reads TGTGCCAGCAGTTCGGCAGGGAGGAGGACTGAAGCTTTCTTT. Translated: CASSSAGRRTEAFF.

The chain uses TRBV4-1 and TRBJ2-1; TRBD2 matches 9 bases. Germline CDR1 MGHRA, CDR2 YSYEKL. The CDR3 runs to 16 residues. J lost 4 bases, V lost 1 base, and 5 bases had no gene match. Written as DNA, the CDR3 is TGCGCCAGCAGCCAAGCGGGGCGGGGGGGGTACAATGAGCAGTTCTTC. Its translation: CASSQAGRGGYNEQFF.

V usage is TRBV6-5 and J usage is TRBJ1-2; D not certain. Germline CDR1 and CDR2: MNHEY and SVGAGI. The CDR3 spans 13 residues. Trimming took 4 bases from V and 8 from J, leaving 14 bases between them. The CDR3 coding sequence is TGTGCCAGCAGTTTGGGCCTTTTGGGAGGCTACACCTTC. Residues: CASSLGLLGGYTF.